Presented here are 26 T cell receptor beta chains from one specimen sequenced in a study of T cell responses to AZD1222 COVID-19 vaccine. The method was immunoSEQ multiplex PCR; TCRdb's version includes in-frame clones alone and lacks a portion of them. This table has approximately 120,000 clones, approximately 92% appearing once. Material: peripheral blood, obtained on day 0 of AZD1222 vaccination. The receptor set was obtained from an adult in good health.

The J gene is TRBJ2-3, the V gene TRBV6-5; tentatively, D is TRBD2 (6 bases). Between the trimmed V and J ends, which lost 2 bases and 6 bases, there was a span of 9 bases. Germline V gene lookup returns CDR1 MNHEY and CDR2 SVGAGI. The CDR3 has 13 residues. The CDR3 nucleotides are TGTGCCAGCAGTTACCTAGGGACTGATACGCAGTATTTT. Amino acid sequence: CASSYLGTDTQYF.

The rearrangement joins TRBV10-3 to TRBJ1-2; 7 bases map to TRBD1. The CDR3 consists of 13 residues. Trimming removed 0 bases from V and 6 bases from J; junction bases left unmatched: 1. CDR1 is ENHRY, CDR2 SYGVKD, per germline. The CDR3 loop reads CAISESGQNGYTF. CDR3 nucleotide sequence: TGTGCCATCAGTGAGTCGGGACAGAATGGCTACACCTTC.

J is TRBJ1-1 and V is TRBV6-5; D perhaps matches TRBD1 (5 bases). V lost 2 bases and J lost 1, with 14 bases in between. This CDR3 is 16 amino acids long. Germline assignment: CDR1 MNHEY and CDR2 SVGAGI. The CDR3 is CASSYGGGARNTEAFF. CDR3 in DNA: TGTGCCAGCAGTTACGGGGGAGGGGCTCGGAACACTGAAGCTTTCTTT.

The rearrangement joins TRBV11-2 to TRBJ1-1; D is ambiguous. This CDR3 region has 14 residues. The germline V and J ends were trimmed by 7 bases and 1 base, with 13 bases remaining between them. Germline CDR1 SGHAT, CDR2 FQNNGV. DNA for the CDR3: TGTGCCAGCACCGCCGGCAGCCCGAACACTGAAGCTTTCTTT. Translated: CASTAGSPNTEAFF. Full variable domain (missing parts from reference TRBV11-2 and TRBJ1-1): EAGVAQSPRYKIIEKRQSVAFWCNPISGHATLYWYQQILGQGPKLLIQFQNNGVVDDSQLPKDRFSAERLKGVDSTLKIQPAKLEDSAVYLCASTAGSPNTEAFFGQGTRLTVV.

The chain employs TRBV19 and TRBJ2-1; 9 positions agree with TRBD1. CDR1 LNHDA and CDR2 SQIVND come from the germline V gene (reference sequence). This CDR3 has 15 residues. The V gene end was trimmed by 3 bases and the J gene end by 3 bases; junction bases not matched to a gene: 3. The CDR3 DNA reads TGTGCCAGTAGTATCGGACAGGGGATCTACAATGAGCAGTTCTTC. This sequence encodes CASSIGQGIYNEQFF.

The CDR3 protein is CASSLARQTTNEKLFF. The CDR3 DNA reads as TGTGCCAGCAGCTTGGCTAGGCAGACAACTAATGAAAAACTGTTTTTT. The V call is TRBV5-6, the J call TRBJ1-4; D not certain. Trimming removed 0 bases from V and 0 bases from J, with 9 bases in between. CDR1 and CDR2 (germline): SGHDT, YYEEEE. The CDR3 runs 16 residues.

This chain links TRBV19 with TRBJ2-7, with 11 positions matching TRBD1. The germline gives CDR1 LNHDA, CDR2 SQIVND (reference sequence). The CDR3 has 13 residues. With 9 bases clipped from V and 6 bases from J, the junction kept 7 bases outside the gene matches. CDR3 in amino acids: CASLPGQGGEQYF. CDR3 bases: TGTGCCAGCTTACCGGGACAGGGGGGCGAGCAGTACTTC.

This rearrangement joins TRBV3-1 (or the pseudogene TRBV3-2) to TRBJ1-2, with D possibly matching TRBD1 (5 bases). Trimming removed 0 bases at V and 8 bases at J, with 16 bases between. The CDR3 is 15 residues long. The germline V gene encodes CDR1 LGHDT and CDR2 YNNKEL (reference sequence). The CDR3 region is CASSQDSQQGRGYTF. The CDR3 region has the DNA TGTGCCAGCAGCCAAGATAGTCAGCAGGGCCGGGGCTACACCTTC.

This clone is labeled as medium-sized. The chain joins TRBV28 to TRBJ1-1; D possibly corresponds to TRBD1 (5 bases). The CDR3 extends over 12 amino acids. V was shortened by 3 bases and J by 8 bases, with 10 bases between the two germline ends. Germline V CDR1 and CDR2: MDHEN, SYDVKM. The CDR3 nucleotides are TGTGCCAGCAGTTTGTATCAGGGCGAAGCTTTCTTT. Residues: CASSLYQGEAFF.

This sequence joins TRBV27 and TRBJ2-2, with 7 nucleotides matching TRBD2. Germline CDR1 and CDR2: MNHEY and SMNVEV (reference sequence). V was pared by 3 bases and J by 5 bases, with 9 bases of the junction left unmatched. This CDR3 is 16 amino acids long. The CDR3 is CASSFSAGETTGELFF. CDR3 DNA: TGTGCCAGCAGTTTCAGCGCGGGAGAGACAACCGGGGAGCTGTTTTTT.

The CDR3 loop is CASRVTGVLQSGQYF. The CDR3 coding sequence is TGTGCCAGCAGAGTCACAGGGGTTCTCCAATCCGGGCAGTACTTC. V gene TRBV6-5 combines with J gene TRBJ2-7; 7 nucleotides agree with TRBD1. This CDR3 contains 15 residues. The germline V gene has CDR1 MNHEY and CDR2 SVGAGI. Trimming cost V 6 bases and J 9 bases; bases outside gene matches: 17.

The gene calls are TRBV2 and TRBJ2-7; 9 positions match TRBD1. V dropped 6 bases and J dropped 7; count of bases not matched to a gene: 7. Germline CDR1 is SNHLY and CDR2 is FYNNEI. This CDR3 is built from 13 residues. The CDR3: CASSAGTGLEQYF. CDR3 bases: TGTGCCAGCAGCGCCGGGACAGGGTTAGAGCAGTACTTC.

The CDR3 DNA sequence: TGTGCCAGCAGTTGGACCGGCGGGGCCCAGCATTTT. It yields the protein CASSWTGGAQHF. The V call is TRBV12-3 or TRBV12-4, the J call TRBJ1-5; D remains ambiguous. CDR3 length: 12 residues. Between the trimmed V and J ends, which lost 4 bases and 11 bases, there was a span of 12 bases.

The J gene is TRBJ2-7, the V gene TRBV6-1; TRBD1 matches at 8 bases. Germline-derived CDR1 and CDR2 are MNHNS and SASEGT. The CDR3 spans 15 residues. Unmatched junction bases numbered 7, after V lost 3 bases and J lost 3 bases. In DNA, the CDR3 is TGTGCCAGCAGTGATAGGGGACAGGTCAACTACGAGCAGTACTTC. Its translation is CASSDRGQVNYEQYF.

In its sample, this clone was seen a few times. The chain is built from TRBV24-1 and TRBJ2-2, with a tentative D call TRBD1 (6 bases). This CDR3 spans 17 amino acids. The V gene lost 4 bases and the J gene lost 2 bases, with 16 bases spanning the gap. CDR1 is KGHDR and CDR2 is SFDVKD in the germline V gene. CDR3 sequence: CATSDQRPGQNTGELFF. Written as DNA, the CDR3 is TGTGCCACCAGTGACCAACGGCCGGGACAAAACACCGGGGAGCTGTTTTTT.

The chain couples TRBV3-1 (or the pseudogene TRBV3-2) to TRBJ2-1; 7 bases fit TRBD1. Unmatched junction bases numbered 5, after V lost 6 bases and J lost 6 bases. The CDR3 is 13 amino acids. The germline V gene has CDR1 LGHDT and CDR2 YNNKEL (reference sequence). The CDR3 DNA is TGTGCCAGCAGTTGGACAGGCGGCAATGAGCAGTTCTTC. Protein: CASSWTGGNEQFF.

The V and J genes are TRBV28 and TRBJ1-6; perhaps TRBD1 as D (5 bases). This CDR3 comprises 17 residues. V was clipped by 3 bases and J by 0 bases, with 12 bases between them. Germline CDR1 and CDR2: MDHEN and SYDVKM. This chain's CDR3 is CASSFLGGSSYNSPLHF. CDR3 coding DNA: TGTGCCAGCAGTTTTCTGGGGGGTAGCTCCTATAATTCACCCCTCCACTTT.

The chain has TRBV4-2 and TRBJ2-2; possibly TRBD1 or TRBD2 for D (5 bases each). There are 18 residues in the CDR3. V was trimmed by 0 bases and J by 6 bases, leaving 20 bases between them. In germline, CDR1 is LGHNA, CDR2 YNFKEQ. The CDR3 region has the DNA TGTGCCAGCAGCCAAGACCCAAGGGGAGCGAGAAGGGCCGGGGAGCTGTTTTTT. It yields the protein CASSQDPRGARRAGELFF.

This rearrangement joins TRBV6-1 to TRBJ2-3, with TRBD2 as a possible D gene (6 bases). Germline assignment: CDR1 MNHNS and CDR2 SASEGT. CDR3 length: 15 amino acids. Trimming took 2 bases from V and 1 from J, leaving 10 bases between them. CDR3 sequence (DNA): TGTGCCAGCAGTGAAAACTGGGGGGGCACAGATACGCAGTATTTT. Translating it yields CASSENWGGTDTQYF.

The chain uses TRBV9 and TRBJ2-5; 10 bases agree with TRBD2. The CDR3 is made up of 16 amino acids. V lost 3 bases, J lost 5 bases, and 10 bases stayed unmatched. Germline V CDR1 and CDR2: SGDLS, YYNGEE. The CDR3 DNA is TGTGCCAGCAGCGAGGCGAGCGGGAGGGCCGGGGAGACCCAGTACTTC. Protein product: CASSEASGRAGETQYF.

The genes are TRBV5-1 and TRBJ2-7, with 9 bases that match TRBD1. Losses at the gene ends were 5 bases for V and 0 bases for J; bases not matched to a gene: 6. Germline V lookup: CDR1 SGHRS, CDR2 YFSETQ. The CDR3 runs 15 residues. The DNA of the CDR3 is TGCGCCAGCAGTTCGGACAGGGGAATCTCCTACGAGCAGTACTTC. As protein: CASSSDRGISYEQYF.

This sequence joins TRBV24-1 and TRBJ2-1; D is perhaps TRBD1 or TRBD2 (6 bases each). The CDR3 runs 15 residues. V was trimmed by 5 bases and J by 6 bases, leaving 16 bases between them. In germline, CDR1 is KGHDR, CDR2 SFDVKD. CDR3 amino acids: CATSASSRGGNEQFF. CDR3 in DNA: TGTGCCACCAGTGCCTCATCCAGGGGAGGCAATGAGCAGTTCTTC.

CDR3 in amino acids: CASSLAWVAPSYEQYF. Written as DNA, the CDR3 is TGTGCCAGCAGCTTGGCCTGGGTAGCGCCTTCCTACGAGCAGTACTTC. V is TRBV5-5 and J is TRBJ2-7, with TRBD2 as a possible D gene (5 bases). Trimming shortened V by 0 bases and J by 1 base, and 14 bases separated the two germline ends. This CDR3 contains 16 residues. CDR1 is SGHKS and CDR2 is YYEKEE in the germline V gene (reference sequence).

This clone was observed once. The CDR3 protein is CASVPLAAEAFF. The CDR3 DNA is TGTGCCAGCGTCCCCCTAGCCGCTGAAGCTTTCTTT. This chain links TRBV6-5 with TRBJ1-1; no reliable D call. Germline lookup yields CDR1 MNHEY and CDR2 SVGAGI. CDR3 length: 12 amino acids. The germline V and J ends were trimmed by 8 bases and 6 bases, with 13 bases remaining between them.

This chain's CDR3 is CASAKRGDEQFF. DNA of the CDR3: TGTGCCAGCGCAAAAAGGGGGGATGAGCAGTTCTTC. This sequence joins TRBV6-6 and TRBJ2-1; TRBD1 or TRBD2 may be the D gene (6 bases each). The CDR3 has 12 amino acids. The V gene lost 8 bases and the J gene lost 8 bases, with 13 bases spanning the gap. In germline, CDR1 is MNHNY, CDR2 SVGAGI (reference sequence).

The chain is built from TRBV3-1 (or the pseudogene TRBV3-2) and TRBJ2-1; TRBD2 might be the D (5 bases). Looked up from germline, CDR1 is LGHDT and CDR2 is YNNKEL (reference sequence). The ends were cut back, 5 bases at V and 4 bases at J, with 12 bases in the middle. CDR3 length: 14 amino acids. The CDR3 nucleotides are TGTGCCAGCAGCTATGGCCGAGGGTACAATGAGCAGTTCTTC. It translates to CASSYGRGYNEQFF.